Below, 6 T cell receptor beta chains from the same sample are listed, as sequenced in a study of blood T cell repertoires in COVID-19. Some clones are missing from TCRdb's copy, which holds only in-frame ones; the method was immunoSEQ multiplex PCR. The repertoire includes approximately 230,000 clones, 84% of them detected once, and 15% to 20% sits in the top ten. The material sequenced was peripheral blood. Receptor source: a man aged 25 to 40 with active or convalescent COVID-19.

A few counts support this clone. V usage is TRBV5-4 and J usage is TRBJ2-5, with D perhaps TRBD2 (6 bases). Germline CDR1 is SGHNT and CDR2 is YYREEE (reference sequence). The CDR3 contains 13 residues. The V gene lost 3 bases and the J gene lost 2 bases, with 8 bases spanning the gap. This chain's CDR3 is CASSYGGQETQYF. CDR3 sequence (DNA): TGTGCCAGCAGCTACGGGGGTCAAGAGACCCAGTACTTC.

The V gene is TRBV6-5, the J gene TRBJ2-5, with TRBD2 as a possible D gene (7 bases). V dropped 2 bases and J dropped 3 bases, with 10 bases sitting between them. The CDR3 runs 14 residues. The germline V gene has CDR1 MNHEY and CDR2 SVGAGI. CDR3 bases: TGTGCCAGCAGTTACGGGGGGGGCAAAGAGACCCAGTACTTC. Amino acids: CASSYGGGKETQYF.

This chain connects TRBV6-2 or TRBV6-3 to TRBJ2-7, with TRBD2 matching over 7 bases. This CDR3 has 18 residues. CDR1 is MNHEY and CDR2 is SVGEGT in the germline V gene. V lost 5 bases and J lost 3; bases outside the gene matches: 19. The CDR3 DNA sequence: TGTGCCAGCAGTACGCCCCTTCCTTATTCCGGGAGGAGCTACGAGCAGTACTTC. This encodes CASSTPLPYSGRSYEQYF.

The chain recombines TRBV5-1 with TRBJ2-7; 7 bases are a match to TRBD1. This CDR3 region has 14 residues. Germline assignment: CDR1 SGHRS and CDR2 YFSETQ. V shed 7 bases and J 5 bases; nucleotides not matched to a gene: 12. This CDR3 is CASGHPGQLNEQYF. For the CDR3, the DNA is TGCGCCAGCGGTCATCCGGGACAGCTTAACGAGCAGTACTTC.

The sample holds one count of this clone. The chain joins TRBV29-1 to TRBJ2-3; 7 bases agree with TRBD2. Germline V gene lookup returns CDR1 SQVTM and CDR2 ANQGSEA. This CDR3 is 15 amino acids long. The J segment lost 1 base and the V segment lost 7 bases, leaving 11 bases of the junction unmatched. The CDR3 DNA reads TGCAGCGCGAAACGACGGGACTATCGCACAGATACGCAGTATTTT. This translates into CSAKRRDYRTDTQYF.

This rearrangement joins TRBV11-3 to TRBJ2-7; a weak D match, TRBD2 (6 bases). This CDR3 has 13 residues. V gave up 5 bases and J gave up 2 bases, with 10 bases separating them. The germline V gene encodes CDR1 SGHNT and CDR2 YENEEA. This chain's CDR3 is CASSRIAAYEQYF. The CDR3 DNA reads TGTGCCAGCAGCCGAATAGCGGCCTACGAGCAGTACTTC.